Presented here are 30 T cell receptor beta chains from one specimen sequenced in a study of CD8+ T cells in alopecia areata. Treatment of the sample: oral pan-JAK inhibitor, 5-10 mg twice daily. Extracted from the samples, RNA was reverse transcribed into cDNA to serve as the sequencing template. The table came from immunoSEQ multiplex PCR; TCRdb's copy has only in-frame clones and leaves some out. The sample records over 150,000 clones, more than 55% being singletons. The sample here was CD4+ T cells sorted from blood, taken at week 4, from a patient treated with tofacitinib. Receptor source: a human donor with alopecia areata.

The chain links TRBV9 to TRBJ1-2; D possibly corresponds to TRBD1 (6 bases). Germline V gene lookup returns CDR1 SGDLS and CDR2 YYNGEE. CDR3 size: 15 residues. Trimming took off 3 bases at V and 0 bases at J, with 12 bases between the two ends. The CDR3 nucleotides are TGTGCCAGCAGCGCTAGGGGGGGCGCTAACTATGGCTACACCTTC. This sequence encodes CASSARGGANYGYTF.

The chain has TRBV7-3 and TRBJ2-5; weak D call: TRBD2 (5 bases). This CDR3 has 13 amino acids. The germline V gene has CDR1 SGHTA and CDR2 FQGTGA. The V gene lost 5 bases and the J gene lost 3 bases, with 10 bases spanning the gap. CDR3 amino acids: CASSTGLKETQYF. DNA for the CDR3: TGTGCCAGCAGCACCGGACTGAAAGAGACCCAGTACTTC.

In this sample, this clone turned up a few times. The chain couples TRBV29-1 to TRBJ1-1, with TRBD1 matching over 9 bases. Per germline, CDR1 SQVTM and CDR2 ANQGSEA. The V segment lost 8 bases and the J segment 3 bases; nucleotides outside the gene matches: 7. This CDR3 has 13 amino acids. CDR3 protein: CSTRQGEDTEAFF. The CDR3 coding sequence is TGCAGCACCCGACAGGGGGAGGACACTGAAGCTTTCTTT.

This clone was counted a few times. The rearrangement joins TRBV29-1 to TRBJ2-3, with 11 bases aligning to TRBD2. Unmatched junction bases numbered 5, after V lost 5 bases and J lost 4 bases. Germline-derived CDR1 and CDR2 are SQVTM and ANQGSEA. The CDR3 has 14 amino acids. CDR3 nucleotides: TGCAGCGTTACTAGCGGGAGTCTCGCAGATACGCAGTATTTT. Its protein is CSVTSGSLADTQYF.

In this sample, this clone turned up a few times. The chain employs TRBV27 and TRBJ2-6, with D possibly TRBD2 on 6 matching bases. V was cut by 8 bases and J by 2 bases, with 13 bases left in between. The CDR3 runs to 15 residues. In germline, CDR1 is MNHEY, CDR2 SMNVEV (reference sequence). As DNA, the CDR3 is TGTGCCAGCGGAAAGGGACTGGCTGGGGCCAACGTCCTGACTTTC. It encodes CASGKGLAGANVLTF. Full variable domain (outside the CDR3, taken from reference TRBV27 and TRBJ2-6): EAQVTQNPRYLITVTGKKLTVTCSQNMNHEYMSWYRQDPGLGLRQIYYSMNVEVTDKGDVPEGYKVSRKEKRNFPLILESPSPNQTSLYFCASGKGLAGANVLTFGAGSRLTVL.

This clone has only a few counts. The chain couples TRBV23-1 to TRBJ1-2; D ambiguous. TRBV23-1 is known as an ORF, though its function is uncertain. V was clipped by 10 bases and J by 4 bases, with 16 bases between them. This CDR3 has 13 residues. CDR3 nucleotides: TGCGCCACTCCGTCGGGCAGTCTCTATGGCTACACCTTC. The encoded protein is CATPSGSLYGYTF.

The gene calls are TRBV7-3 and TRBJ1-1; TRBD1 might be the D (5 bases). Germline loops: CDR1 SGHTA, CDR2 FQGTGA. Trimming pared 5 bases from V and 5 bases from J, leaving 18 bases between. The CDR3 sequence is 15 residues long. The CDR3, as DNA: TGTGCCAGCAGCCCCAGGGCGGGGGAGGAGACTGAAGCTTTCTTT. Its translation: CASSPRAGEETEAFF. Filled out from reference TRBV7-3 and TRBJ1-1, the complete variable domain reads GAGVSQTPSNKVTEKGKYVELRCDPISGHTALYWYRQSLGQGPEFLIYFQGTGAADDSGLPNDRFFAVRPEGSVSTLKIQRTERGDSAVYLCASSPRAGEETEAFFGQGTRLTVV.

This clone has a handful of counts. The chain carries TRBV23-1 and TRBJ1-2; 7 bases map to TRBD1. Being an ORF, TRBV23-1 has a function that is uncertain. The CDR3 is 14 residues long. J was trimmed by 6 bases and V by 3 bases; bases with no gene match: 7. The CDR3 sequence is CASSHKFGQDGYTF. The DNA for the CDR3 is TGCGCCAGCAGTCATAAATTTGGACAGGATGGCTACACCTTC.

The gene calls are TRBV20-1 and TRBJ2-5; either TRBD1 or TRBD2 may fit D (5 bases each). CDR3 length: 11 residues. Germline CDR1 is DFQATT and CDR2 is SNEGSKA (reference sequence). Deletions cut 6 bases from V and 4 bases from J, with 9 bases between. The CDR3 DNA sequence: TGCAGTGCCCAGAGGGGAGAGACCCAGTACTTC. Protein: CSAQRGETQYF.

The chain is built from TRBV27 and TRBJ2-6; D gene uncertain. The CDR3 is 16 residues long. V was pared by 5 bases and J by 1 base, with 12 bases between. Per the germline V gene, CDR1 is MNHEY and CDR2 is SMNVEV (reference sequence). The CDR3 sequence is CASSPQLRSGANVLTF. CDR3 in DNA: TGTGCCAGCAGTCCTCAGCTCAGGTCTGGGGCCAACGTCCTGACTTTC. Drawing the rest from reference TRBV27 and TRBJ2-6, the complete variable domain is EAQVTQNPRYLITVTGKKLTVTCSQNMNHEYMSWYRQDPGLGLRQIYYSMNVEVTDKGDVPEGYKVSRKEKRNFPLILESPSPNQTSLYFCASSPQLRSGANVLTFGAGSRLTVL.

The chain has TRBV14 and TRBJ2-7; D is undetermined. Germline CDR1 SGHDN, CDR2 FVKESK. CDR3 length: 12 residues. Trimming left V 6 bases short and J 6 bases short, with 12 bases between. In DNA form, the CDR3 reads TGTGCCAGCAGTACCGAGCTGGCCGAGCAGTACTTC. The encoded protein is CASSTELAEQYF. The full variable domain, with the rest looked up from reference TRBV14 and TRBJ2-7, is EAGVTQFPSHSVIEKGQTVTLRCDPISGHDNLYWYRRVMGKEIKFLLHFVKESKQDESGMPNNRFLAERTGGTYSTLKVQPAELEDSGVYFCASSTELAEQYFGPGTRLTVT.

This clone came up a few times. The gene calls are TRBV4-2 and TRBJ1-2; D gene unclear. The CDR3 loop spans 15 amino acids. The V end was cut by 1 base, the J end by 4 bases, with 13 bases between. Germline CDR1 is LGHNA and CDR2 is YNFKEQ. In DNA, the CDR3 is TGTGCCAGCAGCCAAGGAGGAATGGAGGGCTATGGCTACACCTTC. It codes for CASSQGGMEGYGYTF.

The chain couples TRBV5-4 to TRBJ2-7; 10 bases fit TRBD1. CDR1 and CDR2 (germline): SGHNT, YYREEE (reference sequence). V shed 5 bases, J shed 7 bases, and the junction held 3 bases outside the gene matches. This CDR3 has 12 amino acids. The CDR3 nucleotides are TGTGCCAGCAGTCGGGACAGGGGAGAGCAGTACTTC. Amino acid sequence: CASSRDRGEQYF.

This clone has only a few counts. The chain carries TRBV19 and TRBJ2-1; TRBD2 matches 9 bases. The CDR3 is made up of 18 amino acids. CDR1 and CDR2 from the germline V gene are LNHDA and SQIVND (reference sequence). V was pared by 3 bases and J by 7 bases, with 16 bases of the junction left unmatched. CDR3 DNA sequence: TGTGCCAGTAGTATTAGGTCCCAGAGGCGGGAGGGCAAGAATGAGCAGTTCTTC. Protein product: CASSIRSQRREGKNEQFF.

The sample holds a few counts of this clone. The rearrangement joins TRBV9 to TRBJ1-2; no clear D. The V gene lost 0 bases and the J gene lost 3 bases, with 3 bases spanning the gap. Germline V CDR1 and CDR2: SGDLS, YYNGEE. The CDR3 covers 12 residues. The chain's CDR3 is CASSVEDYGYTF. CDR3 coding DNA: TGTGCCAGCAGCGTAGAGGACTATGGCTACACCTTC.

The rearrangement joins TRBV28 to TRBJ2-7; possible D gene TRBD2, 6 bases. CDR1 is MDHEN, CDR2 SYDVKM, per germline. The CDR3 loop spans 12 amino acids. For the CDR3, the DNA is TGTGGGACGGAGGGCGGGGCCTACGAGCAGTACTTC. Amino acids: CGTEGGAYEQYF. The full variable domain, rest sourced from reference TRBV28 and TRBJ2-7, is DVKVTQSSRYLVKRTGEKVFLECVQDMDHENMFWYRQDPGLGLRLIYFSYDVKMKEKGDIPEGYSVSREKKERFSLILESASTNQTSMYLCGTEGGAYEQYFGPGTRLTVT.

The rearrangement links TRBV7-3 to TRBJ2-5; the match to TRBD2 covers 8 bases. Germline V gene lookup returns CDR1 SGHTA and CDR2 FQGTGA. CDR3 length equals 15 residues. Trimming took 3 bases from V and 2 from J; bases not matched to a gene: 5. DNA for the CDR3: TGTGCCAGCAGCTTTACTAGCGGAGGGCAAGAGACCCAGTACTTC. Its translation: CASSFTSGGQETQYF.

V and J are TRBV15 and TRBJ2-5; D is ambiguous. V was trimmed by 1 base and J by 5 bases, leaving 5 bases between them. This CDR3 has 12 residues. CDR1 is LNHNV and CDR2 is YYDKDF in the germline V gene (reference sequence). This chain's CDR3 is CATSRASETQYF. The CDR3 nucleotides read TGTGCCACCAGCAGAGCTTCGGAGACCCAGTACTTC. Looking up the rest from reference TRBV15 and TRBJ2-5 gives the full variable domain: DAMVIQNPRYQVTQFGKPVTLSCSQTLNHNVMYWYQQKSSQAPKLLFHYYDKDFNNEADTPDNFQSRRPNTSFCFLDIRSPGLGDTAMYLCATSRASETQYFGPGTRLLVL.

This clone was detected once. The gene calls are TRBV9 and TRBJ2-3, with 7 bases that match TRBD2. With V trimmed by 1 base and J by 1 base, 3 bases remained unmatched. Germline lookup yields CDR1 SGDLS and CDR2 YYNGEE. The CDR3 covers 15 residues. CDR3: CASSVLAAGTDTQYF. In DNA form, the CDR3 reads TGTGCCAGCAGCGTACTAGCGGCAGGCACAGATACGCAGTATTTT.

Worth noting for this clone: The same CDR3 also results from other DNA sequences found in this sample. The chain employs TRBV29-1 and TRBJ2-7; 9 nucleotides agree with TRBD1. CDR1 and CDR2 from the germline V gene are SQVTM and ANQGSEA. V was pared by 6 bases and J by 3 bases, with 6 bases of the junction left unmatched. The CDR3 contains 13 residues. The CDR3 loop is CSVEQGAGYEQYF. CDR3 in DNA: TGCAGCGTGGAACAGGGGGCTGGCTACGAGCAGTACTTC.

This clone turned up a few times. The chain carries TRBV29-1 and TRBJ2-5, with no clear D. The CDR3 length is 14 residues. The V gene lost 4 bases and the J gene lost 5 bases, with 17 bases spanning the gap. CDR1 is SQVTM, CDR2 ANQGSEA, per germline. The CDR3 sequence: CSVGEFRLKETQYF. The CDR3 DNA is TGCAGCGTTGGAGAGTTTCGGCTGAAGGAGACCCAGTACTTC.

This clone occurred a few times. V usage is TRBV11-1 and J usage is TRBJ2-7, with 8 bases aligning to TRBD2. This CDR3 is 14 amino acids long. Germline V CDR1 and CDR2: SGHAT, FQDESV (reference sequence). V gave up 4 bases and J gave up 0 bases; unmatched junction bases: 2. The CDR3 bases are TGTGCCAGCAGCTCGGCGGGAGGCTCCTACGAGCAGTACTTC. Protein: CASSSAGGSYEQYF.

Of note for this clone: The same CDR3 is also encoded by other DNA sequences in this sample. The chain carries TRBV30 and TRBJ2-2; possible D gene TRBD2, 5 bases. From germline, CDR1 is GTSNPN and CDR2 SVGIG (reference sequence). Deletions cut 3 bases from V and 5 bases from J, with 13 bases between. This CDR3 has 14 residues. This chain's CDR3 is CAWSSPWETGELFF. CDR3 bases: TGTGCCTGGAGCTCCCCATGGGAGACCGGGGAGCTGTTTTTT.

J is TRBJ2-4 and V is TRBV14, with 8 bases lining up with TRBD2. The CDR3 runs 15 residues. CDR1 is SGHDN, CDR2 FVKESK, per germline. After removal of 8 bases from V and 3 bases from J, the junction contained 9 bases not matched to a gene. As DNA, the CDR3 is TGTGCCAGCTCCCCGGGGGGGATCGACAAAAACATTCAGTACTTC. This translates into CASSPGGIDKNIQYF.

The CDR3 loop reads CAWSVAAVGGYTF. The CDR3 nucleotides are TGTGCCTGGAGTGTAGCAGCCGTCGGTGGCTACACCTTC. The J gene is TRBJ1-2, the V gene TRBV30; D remains ambiguous. The CDR3 runs to 13 residues. Germline CDR1 GTSNPN, CDR2 SVGIG (reference sequence). V gave up 0 bases and J gave up 7 bases, with 12 bases separating them.

The rearrangement joins TRBV2 to TRBJ2-7, with 7 positions matching TRBD1. V dropped 5 bases and J dropped 2; count of bases not matched to a gene: 6. Germline V gives CDR1 SNHLY, CDR2 FYNNEI. CDR3 size: 14 residues. This chain's CDR3 is CASSYGTDTYEQYF. CDR3 coding DNA: TGTGCCAGCAGTTACGGGACAGACACCTACGAGCAGTACTTC.

This clone appeared once. This chain connects TRBV6-1 to TRBJ1-2; D not resolved. The germline V gene encodes CDR1 MNHNS and CDR2 SASEGT. Between the trimmed V and J ends, which lost 2 bases and 4 bases, there was a span of 5 bases. This CDR3 comprises 12 residues. The CDR3 reads CASSERPYGYTF. DNA for the CDR3: TGTGCCAGCAGTGAAAGACCCTATGGCTACACCTTC.

The chain recombines TRBV30 with TRBJ1-5; possible D gene TRBD1, 6 bases. The V gene's germline CDR1 is GTSNPN and CDR2 SVGIG (reference sequence). The V end was cut by 2 bases, the J end by 2 bases, with 13 bases between. The CDR3 consists of 15 residues. CDR3 bases: TGTGCCTGGAGTCATACAGGGAAGGGCAATCAGCCCCAGCATTTT. As protein: CAWSHTGKGNQPQHF.

This chain uses TRBV6-5 with TRBJ1-5, with TRBD1 matching over 8 bases. Germline V lookup: CDR1 MNHEY, CDR2 SVGAGI. CDR3 length: 15 amino acids. V was pared by 2 bases and J by 4 bases, with 4 bases of the junction left unmatched. CDR3 sequence reads: CASSYPDRANQPQHF. The CDR3 coding sequence is TGTGCCAGCAGTTACCCGGACAGGGCAAATCAGCCCCAGCATTTT.

This clone is a singleton in its sample. This may arise from a read error, as a much more abundant clone is one base away. The rearrangement joins TRBV10-3 to TRBJ2-5; D remains unclear. This CDR3 is 11 amino acids long. The germline V gene encodes CDR1 ENHRY and CDR2 SYGVKD. The CDR3 reads CASSLEETQYF. The DNA of the CDR3 is TGTGCCAGCAGTTTGGAAGAGACCCAGTACTTC.